This T cell receptor (beta chain) appears in the sequencing data of a study of blood T cell repertoires in COVID-19. In its sample, this clone was seen once. The germline V and J ends were trimmed by 5 bases and 2 bases, with 12 bases remaining between them. Germline CDR1 is LNHNV and CDR2 is YYDKDF (reference sequence). This CDR3 has 14 residues. Authors' processing steps: Amplification of reference gene primers provided the estimated nucleated cell counts. Measured with immunoSEQ multiplex PCR; TCRdb has only the in-frame clones, and not every one. The D gene and trimming were derived from the DNA, and the V and J assignments and clone size from that table. The table has 450,000 to 500,000 clones, more than 85% seen once; the top ten hold more than 7.5%.

The sample was PBMCs or T cells enriched from blood (not recorded which). The J gene is TRBJ1-1, the V gene TRBV15; possible D gene TRBD1, 6 bases. The sequence was collected from a woman aged 60-75 years who had recovered from COVID-19. CDR3 amino acids: CATSGGHINTEAFF. CDR3 sequence (DNA): TGTGCCACCAGCGGGGGACATATTAACACTGAAGCTTTCTTT. The full variable domain, in which reference TRBV15 and TRBJ1-1 provide the parts outside the CDR3, is DAMVIQNPRYQVTQFGKPVTLSCSQTLNHNVMYWYQQKSSQAPKLLFHYYDKDFNNEADTPDNFQSRRPNTSFCFLDIRSPGLGDTAMYLCATSGGHINTEAFFGQGTRLTVV.